These 30 T cell receptor beta chains were sequenced from one sample in a study of blood T cell repertoires in COVID-19. Measured with immunoSEQ multiplex PCR; TCRdb has only the in-frame clones, and not every one. This sample has around 700,000 clones, with about 87% found just once. Sequenced sample: peripheral blood. These TCRs come from a woman younger than 35 with acute or convalescent COVID-19.

This chain connects TRBV6-4 to TRBJ2-3, with 11 bases that match TRBD2. The length of the CDR3 is 14 residues. CDR1 is MRHNA, CDR2 SNTAGT, per germline. Trimming took 9 bases from V and 6 from J; bases not matched to a gene: 8. The CDR3: CASALAGGMDTQYF. Written as DNA, the CDR3 is TGTGCCAGTGCTCTAGCGGGGGGAATGGATACGCAGTATTTT.

Of note for this clone: Other DNA sequences in this sample translate to the same CDR3. The rearrangement joins TRBV6-5 to TRBJ1-4; 12 nucleotides match TRBD1. V was pared by 0 bases and J by 8 bases, with 1 base of the junction left unmatched. The V gene's germline CDR1 is MNHEY and CDR2 SVGAGI. The CDR3 length is 15 residues. Here the CDR3 reads CASSYSGTGGEKLFF. The DNA of the CDR3 is TGTGCCAGCAGTTACTCAGGGACAGGGGGCGAAAAACTGTTTTTT.

The chain couples TRBV19 to TRBJ1-4; D might be TRBD1 (6 bases). Germline CDR1 is LNHDA and CDR2 is SQIVND (reference sequence). This CDR3 has 14 residues. V lost 7 bases and J lost 7, with 16 bases in between. The CDR3 loop is CASMGGGLGEKLFF. In DNA form, the CDR3 reads TGTGCCAGTATGGGGGGGGGCTTGGGTGAAAAACTGTTTTTT.

The chain employs TRBV25-1 and TRBJ1-1, with D uncertain. Trimming cost V 6 bases and J 4 bases, with 9 bases left between them. The V gene's germline CDR1 is MGHDK and CDR2 SYGVNS. The CDR3 has 12 amino acids. CDR3 in amino acids: CASSARPTEAFF. CDR3 DNA sequence: TGTGCCAGCAGCGCTAGGCCCACTGAAGCTTTCTTT.

Note on this clone: This sample also contains other DNA sequences that code for the same CDR3. CDR3 DNA: TGCGCCAGCAGCTTAACAGGGGAAAGCAATCAGCCCCAGCATTTT. Translated: CASSLTGESNQPQHF. V usage is TRBV5-1 and J usage is TRBJ1-5; 7 positions match TRBD1. The CDR3 is made up of 15 amino acids. The trim removed 2 bases at V and 1 base at J, leaving 3 bases unmatched. The germline V gene encodes CDR1 SGHRS and CDR2 YFSETQ.

CDR3 sequence: CASRGGPNGYTF. CDR3 bases: TGCGCCAGCAGAGGGGGACCAAATGGCTACACCTTC. The J gene is TRBJ1-2, the V gene TRBV4-1; weak D call: TRBD1 (6 bases). V was trimmed by 6 bases and J by 6 bases, leaving 11 bases between them. CDR1 is MGHRA, CDR2 YSYEKL, per germline. CDR3 size: 12 residues.

The chain is built from TRBV19 and TRBJ1-5, with 7 bases fitting TRBD1. V was clipped by 0 bases and J by 11 bases; unmatched bases: 10. Germline CDR1 LNHDA, CDR2 SQIVND (reference sequence). CDR3 length: 15 residues. The CDR3 DNA sequence: TGTGCCAGTAGTATAGATACAGGTCCAACAGGGGCCCAGCATTTT. Amino acids: CASSIDTGPTGAQHF.

V and J are TRBV10-3 and TRBJ1-3, with 7 bases matching TRBD1. This CDR3 comprises 14 residues. From germline, CDR1 is ENHRY and CDR2 SYGVKD. V gave up 6 bases and J gave up 4 bases; unmatched junction bases: 6. CDR3 protein: CAIRTTGDGNTIYF. CDR3 bases: TGTGCCATCAGAACCACAGGGGACGGAAACACCATATATTTT.

The genes are TRBV12-3 or TRBV12-4 and TRBJ2-3; no clear D gene. V was cut by 3 bases and J by 2 bases, with 6 bases left in between. This CDR3 spans 13 amino acids. CDR3 region: CASSLRLTDTQYF. The DNA for the CDR3 is TGTGCCAGCAGTTTGAGGCTCACAGATACGCAGTATTTT.

This chain links TRBV27 with TRBJ1-1, with D perhaps matching TRBD1 (6 bases). The germline CDR1 and CDR2 sequences are MNHEY and SMNVEV (reference sequence). V gave up 1 base and J gave up 0 bases, with 15 bases separating them. CDR3 length: 17 residues. The DNA of the CDR3 is TGTGCCAGCAGTTTATGGGGGCAGGGCGTCATGAACACTGAAGCTTTCTTT. It encodes CASSLWGQGVMNTEAFF.

The J gene is TRBJ2-7, the V gene TRBV6-6; TRBD1 matches at 11 bases. The CDR3 sequence is 16 residues long. With 0 bases clipped from V and 6 bases from J, the junction kept 7 bases outside the gene matches. In germline, CDR1 is MNHNY, CDR2 SVGAGI (reference sequence). CDR3 residues: CASSYSSVGTGGEQYF. The CDR3 nucleotides read TGTGCCAGCAGTTACTCGTCGGTGGGGACAGGGGGCGAGCAGTACTTC.

This chain links TRBV6-1 with TRBJ2-3; TRBD2 matches at 9 bases. Trimming removed 4 bases from V and 2 bases from J; junction bases left unmatched: 7. In germline, CDR1 is MNHNS, CDR2 SASEGT. This CDR3 contains 16 residues. The CDR3 is CASSAGRGGLTDTQYF. In DNA, the CDR3 is TGTGCCAGCAGTGCAGGGCGGGGGGGCCTCACAGATACGCAGTATTTT.

This chain uses TRBV18 with TRBJ1-1, with 7 bases lining up with TRBD1. CDR1 is KGHSH and CDR2 is LQKENI in the germline V gene. The CDR3 is 14 residues long. The ends lost 5 bases at V and 3 bases at J; junction bases unmatched: 6. The CDR3 loop reads CASSSRQGDTEAFF. DNA of the CDR3: TGTGCCAGCTCATCCCGACAGGGCGACACTGAAGCTTTCTTT.

The chain recombines TRBV3-1 (or the pseudogene TRBV3-2) with TRBJ1-1, with D unresolved. Looked up from germline, CDR1 is LGHDT and CDR2 is YNNKEL (reference sequence). Between the trimmed V and J ends, which lost 6 bases and 1 base, there was a span of 9 bases. The CDR3 has 13 residues. For the CDR3, the DNA is TGTGCCAGCAGTCGTACACGGAACACTGAAGCTTTCTTT. The encoded protein is CASSRTRNTEAFF.

This sequence joins TRBV19 and TRBJ1-3, with no clear D. This CDR3 contains 16 residues. Deletions cut 5 bases from V and 1 base from J, with 15 bases between. The germline CDR1 and CDR2 sequences are LNHDA and SQIVND (reference sequence). CDR3 DNA: TGTGCCAGTAGTTCCCCCGGACTGGGGTCTGGAAACACCATATATTTT. It is translated as CASSSPGLGSGNTIYF.

The chain is built from TRBV3-1 (or the pseudogene TRBV3-2) and TRBJ2-2; 10 bases match TRBD2. The CDR3 runs to 17 residues. Germline values: CDR1 LGHDT, CDR2 YNNKEL (reference sequence). V lost 1 base, J lost 6 bases, and 8 bases stayed unmatched. CDR3 coding DNA: TGTGCCAGCAGCCAAGTTTTCAGCGGGGGGGCCGCCGGGGAGCTGTTTTTT. The encoded protein is CASSQVFSGGAAGELFF.

This chain connects TRBV11-2 to TRBJ1-4; D gene ambiguous. The V and J ends lost 5 bases and 7 bases respectively, with 17 bases between them. In germline, CDR1 is SGHAT, CDR2 FQNNGV. There are 15 residues in the CDR3. Here the CDR3 DNA reads TGTGCCAGCAGCCCGCCGGGAACATCAGGTGAAAAACTGTTTTTT. Its protein product is CASSPPGTSGEKLFF. The full variable domain, completed using reference TRBV11-2 and TRBJ1-4, is EAGVAQSPRYKIIEKRQSVAFWCNPISGHATLYWYQQILGQGPKLLIQFQNNGVVDDSQLPKDRFSAERLKGVDSTLKIQPAKLEDSAVYLCASSPPGTSGEKLFFGSGTQLSVL.

This clone occurred a few times. Other DNA sequences in this specimen translate into the identical CDR3. This chain uses TRBV7-3 with TRBJ1-2; D is undetermined. Germline assignment: CDR1 SGHTA and CDR2 FQGTGA. The CDR3 has 13 residues. Between the trimmed V and J ends, which lost 0 bases and 8 bases, there was a span of 10 bases. CDR3 coding DNA: TGTGCCAGCAGCTTAACAGGAGAAGGAGGCTACACCTTC. As protein: CASSLTGEGGYTF.

Points on this clone: This sample includes further DNA sequences coding for the same CDR3. This chain uses TRBV28 with TRBJ1-2; possible D gene TRBD1, 5 bases. The CDR3 spans 12 residues. The V gene lost 3 bases and the J gene lost 5 bases, with 7 bases spanning the gap. CDR1 is MDHEN and CDR2 is SYDVKM in the germline V gene. This CDR3 is CASSFQGYGYTF. The CDR3 coding sequence is TGTGCCAGCAGTTTCCAGGGATATGGCTACACCTTC.

Only a few counts were recorded for this clone. This chain links TRBV6-4 with TRBJ1-1; TRBD1 is a possible D gene (5 bases). Trimming removed 6 bases from V and 0 bases from J, with 20 bases in between. The CDR3 is made up of 17 amino acids. In germline, CDR1 is MRHNA, CDR2 SNTAGT. The chain's CDR3 is CASRSFGAGGMNTEAFF. CDR3 DNA sequence: TGTGCCAGCAGGAGCTTTGGGGCAGGTGGGATGAACACTGAAGCTTTCTTT.

The chain employs TRBV4-3 and TRBJ1-4; D might be TRBD1 (6 bases). The V end was cut by 3 bases, the J end by 4 bases, with 12 bases between. Germline CDR1 and CDR2: LGHNA and YSLEER. The CDR3 runs 15 residues. The CDR3 loop reads CASSQGRGINEKLFF. The CDR3 region has the DNA TGCGCCAGCAGCCAGGGGAGGGGGATTAATGAAAAACTGTTTTTT.

This rearrangement joins TRBV6-5 to TRBJ1-1, with 11 nucleotides matching TRBD1. This CDR3 has 16 residues. The junction had 8 bases not matched to a gene; V was cut back by 4 bases and J by 4 bases. Per germline, CDR1 MNHEY and CDR2 SVGAGI. This chain's CDR3 is CASSFRWTGGGTEAFF. CDR3 coding DNA: TGTGCCAGCAGTTTTCGTTGGACAGGGGGCGGCACTGAAGCTTTCTTT.

The V and J genes are TRBV7-3 and TRBJ2-1; D perhaps matches TRBD2 (5 bases). With 3 bases removed from V and 9 bases from J, the gap between germline ends came to 9 bases. CDR3 length: 12 residues. Germline CDR1 is SGHTA and CDR2 is FQGTGA. The CDR3 DNA reads as TGTGCCAGCAGCTTTGTTCGGGGTGAGCAGTTCTTC. It is translated as CASSFVRGEQFF.

In its sample, this clone was seen once. This sequence joins TRBV25-1 and TRBJ2-1; D is perhaps TRBD1 (5 bases). V gave up 1 base and J gave up 6 bases, with 13 bases separating them. The CDR3 contains 15 residues. The germline V gene encodes CDR1 MGHDK and CDR2 SYGVNS. This CDR3 is CASSESQGMVNEQFF. The CDR3 nucleotides are TGTGCCAGCAGTGAATCCCAGGGAATGGTCAATGAGCAGTTCTTC.

The genes are TRBV5-1 and TRBJ1-6, with 7 bases fitting TRBD1. The CDR3 runs 15 residues. CDR1 SGHRS and CDR2 YFSETQ come from the germline V gene. The V segment lost 3 bases and the J segment 7 bases; nucleotides outside the gene matches: 7. The CDR3 nucleotides read TGCGCCAGCAGCTACAAAACAGGGGACAATTCACCCCTCCACTTT. Translated, it gives CASSYKTGDNSPLHF. Supplemented by reference TRBV5-1 and TRBJ1-6, the full variable domain reads KAGVTQTPRYLIKTRGQQVTLSCSPISGHRSVSWYQQTPGQGLQFLFEYFSETQRNKGNFPGRFSGRQFSNSRSEMNVSTLELGDSALYLCASSYKTGDNSPLHFGNGTRLTVT.

V usage is TRBV2 and J usage is TRBJ2-1; 9 bases agree with TRBD2. The germline V gene encodes CDR1 SNHLY and CDR2 FYNNEI. V shed 6 bases, J shed 6 bases, and the junction held 12 bases outside the gene matches. This CDR3 is 16 amino acids long. The CDR3 sequence: CASRDPSGNKPNEQFF. CDR3 coding DNA: TGTGCCAGCAGAGACCCTAGCGGGAATAAGCCCAATGAGCAGTTCTTC.

The rearrangement uses TRBV28 and TRBJ1-1, with a weak D call TRBD1 (5 bases). Deletions cut 2 bases from V and 1 base from J, with 11 bases between. The CDR3 has 15 residues. CDR1 and CDR2 from the germline V gene are MDHEN and SYDVKM. The CDR3 sequence is CASSLGPGENTEAFF. The CDR3 DNA reads TGTGCCAGCAGTTTAGGTCCGGGGGAGAACACTGAAGCTTTCTTT.

The rearrangement uses TRBV30 and TRBJ1-1, with 7 bases fitting TRBD1. Germline CDR1 is GTSNPN and CDR2 is SVGIG (reference sequence). V lost 3 bases, J lost 6 bases, and 10 bases stayed unmatched. This CDR3 comprises 14 residues. CDR3 sequence: CAWSADRVVPEAFF. The CDR3 coding sequence is TGTGCCTGGAGCGCCGACAGGGTAGTACCTGAAGCTTTCTTT.

This sequence joins TRBV3-1 (or the pseudogene TRBV3-2) and TRBJ2-7, with a possible D match to TRBD2 (6 bases). Trimming took 4 bases from V and 7 from J, leaving 11 bases between them. The CDR3 runs to 12 residues. Germline lookup yields CDR1 LGHDT and CDR2 YNNKEL (reference sequence). The CDR3 sequence is CASSLAGTEQYF. DNA for the CDR3: TGTGCCAGCAGCCTCGCGGGAACGGAGCAGTACTTC.

The chain joins TRBV12-3 or TRBV12-4 to TRBJ2-7, with D possibly TRBD2 on 5 matching bases. The CDR3 spans 11 residues. V gave up 6 bases and J gave up 7 bases, with 10 bases separating them. CDR3 nucleotides: TGTGCCAGCAGCCGCTCGGGGGAGCAGTACTTC. The encoded protein is CASSRSGEQYF.